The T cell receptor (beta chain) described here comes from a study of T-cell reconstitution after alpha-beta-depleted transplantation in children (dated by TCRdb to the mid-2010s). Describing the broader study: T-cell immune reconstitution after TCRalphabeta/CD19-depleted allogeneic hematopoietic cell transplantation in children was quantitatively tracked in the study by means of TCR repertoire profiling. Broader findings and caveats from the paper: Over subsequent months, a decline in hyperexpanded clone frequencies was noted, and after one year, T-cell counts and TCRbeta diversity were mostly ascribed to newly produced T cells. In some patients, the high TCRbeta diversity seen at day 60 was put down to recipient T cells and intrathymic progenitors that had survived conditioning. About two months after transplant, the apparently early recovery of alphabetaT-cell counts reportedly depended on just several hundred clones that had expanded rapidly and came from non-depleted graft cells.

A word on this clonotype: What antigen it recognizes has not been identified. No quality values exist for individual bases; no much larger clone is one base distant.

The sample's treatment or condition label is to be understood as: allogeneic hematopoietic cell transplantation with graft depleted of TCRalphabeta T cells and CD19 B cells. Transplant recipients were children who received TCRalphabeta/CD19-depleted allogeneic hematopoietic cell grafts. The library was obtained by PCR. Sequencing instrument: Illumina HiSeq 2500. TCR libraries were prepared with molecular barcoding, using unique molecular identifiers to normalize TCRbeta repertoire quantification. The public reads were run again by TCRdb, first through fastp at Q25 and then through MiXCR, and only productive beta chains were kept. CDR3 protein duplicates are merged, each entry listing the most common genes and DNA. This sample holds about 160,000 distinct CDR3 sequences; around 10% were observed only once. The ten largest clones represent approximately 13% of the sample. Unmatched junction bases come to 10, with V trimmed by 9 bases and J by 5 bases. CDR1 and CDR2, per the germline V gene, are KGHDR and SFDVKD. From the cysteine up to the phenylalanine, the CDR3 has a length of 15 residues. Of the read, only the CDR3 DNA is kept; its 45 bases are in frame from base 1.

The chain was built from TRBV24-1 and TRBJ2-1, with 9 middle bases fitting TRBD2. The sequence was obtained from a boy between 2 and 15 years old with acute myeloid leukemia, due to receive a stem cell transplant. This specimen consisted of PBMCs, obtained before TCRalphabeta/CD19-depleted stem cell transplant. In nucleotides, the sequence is TGTGCCACCTTTTATTTCCAGCGGGGGGACAATGAGCAGTTCTTC. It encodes CATFYFQRGDNEQFF.